This T cell receptor beta chain was identified in a study of T cells after posttransplantation cyclophosphamide. Findings and limits, study-wide: Recipient CMV seropositivity and CMV reactivation strongly tracked TRB clonality. Donor CD8+ memory clones often dominated recipient blood repertoires at later times. Skin or GI-infiltrating T cells shared few TRB sequences with blood.

This clone occurred many times. The antigen remains unidentified. Using immunoSEQ multiplex PCR, the repertoire was profiled, and TCRdb retains in-frame clones only, with some absent. The table records 10,000 to 15,000 clones without singletons, the ten largest covering 7.3%. The germline V gene encodes CDR1 SNHLY and CDR2 FYNNEI. The length of the CDR3 is 15 residues. With V trimmed by 7 bases and J by 2 bases, 9 bases remained unmatched. The V call is TRBV2, the J call TRBJ2-3, with 7 bases matching TRBD2. This clonotype was sampled from a woman in her thirties or forties in good health, CMV-negative, and a related stem cell transplant donor. Source material: PBMCs. This CDR3 reads CASKSQAGSTDTQYF. Here the CDR3 DNA reads TGTGCCAGCAAGAGCCAAGCGGGGTCCACAGATACGCAGTATTTT.